One and the same sample provided the 12 T cell receptor beta chains below, sequenced in a study of T cell repertoires in cytomegalovirus infection. These receptors lack a known antigen. In TCRdb, the reads were re-called with MiXCR into one record per CDR3 protein. The sample contains over 250,000 distinct CDR3 sequences, 20% to 25% of which appear only once. The sample was cultured PBMCs, taken from culture after CMV antigen stimulation. These receptors were obtained from a human donor in good health (CMV status not recorded). Some clones in this sample may be carry-over from other donors' samples.

J is TRBJ2-1 and V is TRBV7-3; 8 nucleotides match TRBD2. Germline V gives CDR1 SGHTA, CDR2 FQGTGA. This CDR3 comprises 18 residues. After removal of 2 bases from V and 4 bases from J, the junction contained 13 bases not matched to a gene. The CDR3 here is CASSLLDLAGVEYNEQFF. CDR3 DNA: TGTGCCAGCAGCTTACTGGATCTAGCGGGCGTGGAATACAATGAGCAGTTCTTC.

The V and J genes are TRBV7-9 and TRBJ1-4; D uncertain. The ends were cut back, 5 bases at V and 13 bases at J, with 17 bases in the middle. The CDR3 length is 13 residues. The germline CDR1 and CDR2 sequences are SEHNR and FQNEAQ (reference sequence). The CDR3 DNA is TGTGCCAGCAGCCCGCTGGGCCCTCGGGGACTGTTTTTT. As protein: CASSPLGPRGLFF.

The gene calls are TRBV6-5 and TRBJ2-5; the match to TRBD2 covers 13 bases. Germline V gene lookup returns CDR1 MNHEY and CDR2 SVGAGI. The J segment lost 4 bases and the V segment lost 2 bases, leaving 7 bases of the junction unmatched. This CDR3 contains 17 residues. The CDR3 DNA is TGTGCCAGCAGTTACGCCGGACTAGCGGGAGAGTCAGAGACCCAGTACTTC. Protein product: CASSYAGLAGESETQYF.

Many counts were recorded for this clonotype. This sequence joins TRBV19 and TRBJ1-5, with D uncertain. The CDR3 spans 13 residues. Germline V gene sequence: CDR1 LNHDA, CDR2 SQIVND (reference sequence). V lost 7 bases and J 0 bases, leaving 7 bases between the germline ends. The CDR3 DNA is TGTGCCAGTACCCGGGATAGCAATCAGCCCCAGCATTTT. It translates to CASTRDSNQPQHF.

The chain recombines TRBV6-2 or TRBV6-3 with TRBJ2-2; 8 bases fit TRBD1. CDR1 and CDR2 from the germline V gene are MNHEY and SVGEGT. The CDR3 is made up of 16 amino acids. The ends lost 2 bases at V and 4 bases at J; junction bases unmatched: 6. CDR3 sequence: CASSYPRGLGTGELFF. The DNA for the CDR3 is TGTGCCAGCAGTTACCCCAGGGGGCTTGGCACCGGGGAGCTGTTTTTT.

The chain carries TRBV7-3 and TRBJ2-1, with D possibly being TRBD1 or TRBD2 (5 bases each). The germline gives CDR1 SGHTA, CDR2 FQGTGA. This CDR3 region has 14 residues. V dropped 2 bases and J dropped 12 bases, with 17 bases sitting between them. Written as DNA, the CDR3 is TGTGCCAGCAGCTTATTCGGGGCCGAAGAAGGGCAGTTCTTC. It encodes CASSLFGAEEGQFF.

CDR3 sequence: CSHWGQLNTEAFF. The CDR3 nucleotides read TGCAGTCATTGGGGGCAGCTGAACACTGAAGCTTTCTTT. The chain uses TRBV20-1 and TRBJ1-1; D is perhaps TRBD1 (6 bases). Germline V lookup: CDR1 DFQATT, CDR2 SNEGSKA (reference sequence). CDR3 size: 13 residues. The germline V and J ends were trimmed by 8 bases and 0 bases, with 13 bases remaining between them.

This chain uses TRBV6-2 or TRBV6-3 with TRBJ2-1, with 8 bases aligning to TRBD2. The CDR3 sequence is 16 residues long. Germline V gene lookup returns CDR1 MNHEY and CDR2 SVGEGT. V lost 2 bases to trimming and J lost 4 bases; unmatched junction nucleotides: 7. The CDR3 region is CASSYDSASGYNEQFF. In nucleotides, the CDR3 is TGTGCCAGCAGTTACGATTCGGCTAGCGGGTACAATGAGCAGTTCTTC.

This chain links TRBV6-2 or TRBV6-3 with TRBJ1-2, with D unclear. The germline CDR1 and CDR2 sequences are MNHEY and SVGEGT. The CDR3 totals 13 residues. V lost 5 bases and J lost 4, with 11 bases in between. In nucleotides, the CDR3 is TGTGCCAGCAGTGGAACGGCCTCCTATGGCTACACCTTC. Its protein is CASSGTASYGYTF.

This clonotype was picked up a small number of times. The chain joins TRBV6-2 or TRBV6-3 to TRBJ2-7; TRBD2 agrees at 7 bases. Germline CDR1 and CDR2: MNHEY and SVGEGT. Trimming at V came to 5 bases and at J to 3 bases, leaving 7 bases not matched to a gene. The CDR3 is 14 amino acids. CDR3 protein: CASSPRASGYEQYF. CDR3 DNA: TGTGCCAGCAGTCCCAGGGCTAGCGGCTACGAGCAGTACTTC.

This clonotype has a count of ten or more. This chain links TRBV7-8 with TRBJ2-3; D is ambiguous. Germline V gene lookup returns CDR1 SGHVS and CDR2 FQNEAQ. The CDR3 length is 14 residues. V lost 5 bases and J lost 1, with 10 bases in between. Here the CDR3 reads CASSPPGGTDTQYF. The CDR3, as DNA: TGTGCCAGCAGCCCCCCTGGCGGCACAGATACGCAGTATTTT.

The genes are TRBV15 and TRBJ2-7; D unresolved. V dropped 4 bases and J dropped 4 bases, with 5 bases sitting between them. Germline V CDR1 and CDR2: LNHNV, YYDKDF (reference sequence). The CDR3 runs 11 residues. CDR3 sequence reads: CATSMLYEQYF. Written as DNA, the CDR3 is TGTGCCACCAGCATGCTGTACGAGCAGTACTTC. The variable domain in full, completed from reference TRBV15 and TRBJ2-7, reads DAMVIQNPRYQVTQFGKPVTLSCSQTLNHNVMYWYQQKSSQAPKLLFHYYDKDFNNEADTPDNFQSRRPNTSFCFLDIRSPGLGDTAMYLCATSMLYEQYFGPGTRLTVT.